This record concerns one T cell receptor (beta chain) sequence. These data belong to a study of blood T cell repertoires in COVID-19. As for the study in general: Specimens from acute and convalescent COVID-19 originated in the United States, Italy and Spain. T cells, B-cell-depleted T cells, or PBMCs provided the cDNA or gDNA that served as material.

In the study's own analysis: For nucleated cells, counts were estimated from reference gene primer amplification. Data came from immunoSEQ multiplex PCR; TCRdb stores just in-frame clones and leaves some out. V, J and clone size are taken as reported in that table, and D and trimming were inferred from the DNA itself. The sample yields 60,000 or so clones, about four fifths seen once. CDR1 is SEHNR and CDR2 is FQNEAQ in the germline V gene (reference sequence). The CDR3 covers 15 residues. The trim removed 3 bases at V and 6 bases at J, leaving 4 bases unmatched. The genes are TRBV7-9 and TRBJ2-1; TRBD2 aligns across 11 bases. Sequencing was performed on peripheral blood. This clonotype was obtained from a woman in her fifties or sixties with active or convalescent COVID-19. CDR3 amino acids: CASSFLAGGPNEQFF. The CDR3, as DNA: TGTGCCAGCAGCTTTCTAGCGGGAGGACCCAATGAGCAGTTCTTC.